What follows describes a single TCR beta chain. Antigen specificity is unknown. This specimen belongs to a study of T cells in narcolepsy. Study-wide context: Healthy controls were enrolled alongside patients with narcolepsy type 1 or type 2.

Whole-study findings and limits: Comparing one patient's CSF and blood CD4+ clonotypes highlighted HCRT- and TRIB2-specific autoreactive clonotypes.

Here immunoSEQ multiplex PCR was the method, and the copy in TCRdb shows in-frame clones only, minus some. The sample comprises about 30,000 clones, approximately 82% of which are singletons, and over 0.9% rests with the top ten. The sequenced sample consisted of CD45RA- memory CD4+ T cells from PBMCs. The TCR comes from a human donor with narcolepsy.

The DNA for the CDR3 is TGTGCCAGCAGTTACTCAACAGGCACTGAAGCTTTCTTT. Encoded protein: CASSYSTGTEAFF. The chain combines TRBV6-6 with TRBJ1-1, with D tentatively TRBD1 (5 bases). V lost 0 bases and J lost 4, with 6 bases in between. There are 13 residues in the CDR3. Germline CDR1 reads MNHNY; CDR2 reads SVGAGI (reference sequence).